A single sample is the source of the 14 T cell receptor beta chains below, sequenced in a study of blood T cells in healthy people across ages. Primers used in a second PCR of about 7 to 12 cycles were a sample-barcoded 5' primer and a J-beta primer mix. A single record per CDR3 protein comes from TCRdb applying MiXCR to the 5' RACE reads. The sample holds roughly 500,000 distinct CDR3 sequences, 24% seen once. Separately, the same data were catalogued under a study of T cells of mothers and their children.

Sequencing used blood. The receptors derive from a boy younger than 18 in good health.

In this sample, this clonotype turned up a few times. V usage is TRBV5-1 and J usage is TRBJ2-1, with D uncertain. The CDR3 loop spans 13 amino acids. Germline V gene data show CDR1 as SGHRS and CDR2 as YFSETQ. The V and J ends lost 1 base and 9 bases respectively, with 11 bases between them. CDR3 sequence: CASSLPAGPEQFF. CDR3 in DNA: TGCGCCAGCAGCTTGCCGGCTGGCCCTGAGCAGTTCTTC.

The chain couples TRBV29-1 to TRBJ2-3; D is perhaps TRBD2 (6 bases). Trimming removed 1 base at V and 1 base at J, with 12 bases between. From germline, CDR1 is SQVTM and CDR2 ANQGSEA. The CDR3 length is 15 residues. The CDR3 coding sequence is TGCAGCGTTGAAGGCACGCCGGGAGGCACAGATACGCAGTATTTT. This translates into CSVEGTPGGTDTQYF.

Regarding this clonotype: At one end the junction does not follow the germline gene, possibly because of a read error. The gene calls are TRBV5-6 and TRBJ2-5; D is possibly TRBD1 or TRBD2 (5 bases each). Germline loops: CDR1 SGHDT, CDR2 YYEEEE. CDR3 size: 14 residues. CDR3: CASSRRGVWETQCF. For the CDR3, the DNA is TGTGCCAGCAGCCGCAGAGGGGTTTGGGAGACCCAGTGCTTC.

There are a few counts of this clonotype. This CDR3 is CASSSQGRAEKLFF. The CDR3 DNA reads TGTGCCAGCAGCTCACAGGGGCGTGCAGAAAAACTGTTTTTT. The rearrangement links TRBV7-2 to TRBJ1-4; TRBD1 matches at 7 bases. The CDR3 has 14 residues. V was clipped by 4 bases and J by 8 bases; unmatched bases: 7. The germline V gene has CDR1 SGHTA and CDR2 FQGNSA.

The rearrangement links TRBV20-1 to TRBJ2-5; the D gene could be TRBD1 or TRBD2 (6 bases each). The germline CDR1 and CDR2 sequences are DFQATT and SNEGSKA (reference sequence). The CDR3 is 15 amino acids. The germline V and J ends were trimmed by 0 bases and 4 bases, with 15 bases remaining between them. CDR3: CSARDHRGRRETQYF. The CDR3 nucleotides read TGCAGTGCTAGAGATCACCGGGGGCGGAGAGAGACCCAGTACTTC.

The chain carries TRBV10-3 and TRBJ2-2; D possibly corresponds to TRBD1 (5 bases). The CDR3 is 11 residues long. The V end lost 10 bases, the J end lost 6 bases, and 9 bases lay between the germline ends. Germline values: CDR1 ENHRY, CDR2 SYGVKD. DNA of the CDR3: TGTGCCACCCAGGGATCCGGGGAGCTGTTTTTT. It yields the protein CATQGSGELFF.

The sample holds a few counts of this clonotype. This chain connects TRBV4-3 to TRBJ2-7; possibly TRBD1 for D (6 bases). The CDR3 contains 15 residues. Looked up from germline, CDR1 is LGHNA and CDR2 is YSLEER. The V and J ends lost 0 bases and 3 bases respectively, with 12 bases between them. CDR3 sequence (DNA): TGCGCCAGCAGCCAAGATCTTGGACAGAGCTACGAGCAGTACTTC. Amino acids: CASSQDLGQSYEQYF.

The chain has TRBV7-6 and TRBJ2-5; TRBD2 agrees at 9 bases. J gave up 2 bases and V 5 bases, and 9 bases lay outside the gene matches. Germline CDR1 and CDR2: SGHVS and FNYEAQ. CDR3 length equals 16 residues. CDR3 nucleotides: TGTGCCAGCAGCAAAGGGGGACTAGCTAATCAAGAGACCCAGTACTTC. This encodes CASSKGGLANQETQYF.

The chain recombines TRBV29-1 with TRBJ2-2, with 7 nucleotides matching TRBD1. The CDR3 spans 15 residues. CDR1 and CDR2 (germline): SQVTM, ANQGSEA. The J segment lost 2 bases and the V segment lost 7 bases, leaving 10 bases of the junction unmatched. Here the CDR3 reads CSEADRDLNTGELFF. In DNA form, the CDR3 reads TGCAGCGAAGCCGACAGGGACCTTAACACCGGGGAGCTGTTTTTT.

This clonotype was seen more than once but under ten times. The chain carries TRBV28 and TRBJ2-6; D ambiguous. V lost 8 bases to trimming and J lost 2 bases, with 10 bases between them. The CDR3 is made up of 14 amino acids. CDR1 and CDR2 (germline): MDHEN, SYDVKM. The CDR3 sequence: CASSILAGANVLTF. The CDR3 nucleotides read TGTGCCAGCTCCATTCTCGCTGGGGCCAACGTCCTGACTTTC.

V usage is TRBV7-2 and J usage is TRBJ2-7; possible D gene TRBD2, 6 bases. Trimming removed 2 bases at V and 2 bases at J, with 13 bases between. This CDR3 comprises 15 residues. Germline CDR1 SGHTA, CDR2 FQGNSA. The CDR3 DNA reads TGTGCCAGCAGCTTACGGAGCGGGCTCACCTACGAGCAGTACTTC. This sequence encodes CASSLRSGLTYEQYF.

The rearrangement links TRBV28 to TRBJ2-5; no definite D call. The CDR3 totals 15 residues. V lost 6 bases to trimming and J lost 4 bases, with 18 bases between them. Per germline, CDR1 MDHEN and CDR2 SYDVKM. The CDR3 here is CASRRISGLGETQYF. The CDR3 DNA reads as TGTGCCAGCAGGAGGATTTCGGGCCTAGGAGAGACCCAGTACTTC.

This clonotype was picked up a small number of times. The V gene is TRBV6-6, the J gene TRBJ2-7; 9 bases are a match to TRBD1. J was trimmed by 4 bases and V by 10 bases; bases with no gene match: 14. The CDR3 is 15 residues long. CDR1 and CDR2 from the germline V gene are MNHNY and SVGAGI (reference sequence). CDR3 DNA sequence: TGTGCCACCCTTAAATTCCGGGACAGGGTGTACGAGCAGTACTTC. Protein sequence: CATLKFRDRVYEQYF.

This clonotype was detected only once. The chain joins TRBV4-3 to TRBJ2-2; no clear D. Between the trimmed V and J ends, which lost 0 bases and 6 bases, there was a span of 5 bases. CDR3 size: 13 residues. Germline-derived CDR1 and CDR2 are LGHNA and YSLEER. CDR3 sequence: CASSQDGAGELFF. CDR3 coding DNA: TGCGCCAGCAGCCAAGATGGAGCCGGGGAGCTGTTTTTT.